This T cell receptor beta chain was captured by sequencing in a study of vaccination and CD4 T cells after COVID-19. As for the study in general: Six males and four females, two Hispanic, made up the convalescents.

Treatment described: roughly 10-day PBMC culture with coronavirus spike peptide pools or control peptides (ViraFEST assay). The Oncomine TCR Beta short-read assay sequenced DNA from cultured CD4+ T cells. A single record per CDR3 protein comes from TCRdb applying MiXCR to the PCR reads. The data hold approximately 11,000 distinct CDR3 sequences, with approximately 25% observed a single time. This CDR3 region has 15 residues. Germline V gene sequence: CDR1 SGHRS, CDR2 YFSETQ. V lost 0 bases, J lost 3 bases, and 1 base stayed unmatched. Worth noting for this clonotype: The antigen is unknown.

The chain employs TRBV5-1 and TRBJ2-2, with 8 nucleotides matching TRBD2. This specimen was CD4+ T cells from blood, cultured in vitro, taken before SARS-CoV-2 vaccination. The origin of this receptor is a human donor who received a COVID-19 vaccine. In nucleotides, the CDR3 is TGCGCCAGCAGCTTGGACGGGGGGGACACCGGGGAGCTGTTTTTT. It translates to CASSLDGGDTGELFF.